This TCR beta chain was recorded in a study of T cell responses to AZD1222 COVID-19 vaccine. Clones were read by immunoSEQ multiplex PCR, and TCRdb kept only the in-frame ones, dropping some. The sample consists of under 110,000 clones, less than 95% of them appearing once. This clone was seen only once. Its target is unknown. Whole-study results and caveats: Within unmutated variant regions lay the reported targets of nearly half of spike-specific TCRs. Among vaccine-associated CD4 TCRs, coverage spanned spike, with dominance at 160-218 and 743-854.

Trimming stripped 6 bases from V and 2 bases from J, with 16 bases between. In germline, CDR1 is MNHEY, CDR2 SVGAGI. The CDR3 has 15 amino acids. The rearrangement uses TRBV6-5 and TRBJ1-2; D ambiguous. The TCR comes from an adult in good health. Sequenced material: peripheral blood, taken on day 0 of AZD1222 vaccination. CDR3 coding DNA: TGTGCCAGCAGAGATTTAGCGCGGGCCAACTATGGCTACACCTTC. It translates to CASRDLARANYGYTF.